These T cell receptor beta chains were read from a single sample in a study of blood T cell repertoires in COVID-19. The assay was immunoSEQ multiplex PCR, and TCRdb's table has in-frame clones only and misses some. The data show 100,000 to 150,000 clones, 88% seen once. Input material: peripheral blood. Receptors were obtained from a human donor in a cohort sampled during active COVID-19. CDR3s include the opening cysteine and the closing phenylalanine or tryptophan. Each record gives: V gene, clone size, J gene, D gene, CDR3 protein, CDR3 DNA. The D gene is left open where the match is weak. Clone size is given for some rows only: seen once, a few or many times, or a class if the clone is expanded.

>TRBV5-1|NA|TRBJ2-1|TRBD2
CASSLPRSGVYNEQFF
TGCGCCAGCAGCTTGCCCAGAAGCGGGGTTTACAATGAGCAGTTCTTC
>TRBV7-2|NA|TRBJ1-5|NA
CASSKMGANQPQHF
TGTGCCAGCAGCAAGATGGGGGCAAATCAGCCCCAGCATTTT
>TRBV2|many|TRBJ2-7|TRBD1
CASRGTGPSYEQYF
TGTGCCAGCAGAGGGACAGGGCCCTCCTACGAGCAGTACTTC
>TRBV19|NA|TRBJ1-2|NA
CAKSGRGEARCYGYTF
TGTGCCAAAAGTGGGAGGGGGGAGGCGCGCTGCTATGGCTACACCTTC
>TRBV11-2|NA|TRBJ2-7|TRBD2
CASSLLGGGSLYEQYF
TGTGCCAGCAGCTTATTGGGGGGAGGGTCTTTGTACGAGCAGTACTTC
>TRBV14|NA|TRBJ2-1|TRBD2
CASSHRFGLAGGNEQFF
TGTGCCAGCAGCCACCGATTTGGACTAGCGGGAGGGAATGAGCAGTTCTTC
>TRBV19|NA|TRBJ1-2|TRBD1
CASSISARGRWGYTF
TGTGCCAGTAGTATTTCGGCCAGGGGGCGGTGGGGCTACACCTTC
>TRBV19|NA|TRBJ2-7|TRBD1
CASSFGTGAPYEQYF
TGTGCCAGTAGTTTTGGGACAGGGGCGCCCTACGAGCAGTACTTC
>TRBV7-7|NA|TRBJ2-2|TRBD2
CASSPSGTSIAGELFF
TGTGCTAGCAGCCCTTCGGGGACTAGTATCGCCGGGGAGCTGTTTTTT
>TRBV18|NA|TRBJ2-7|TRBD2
CASSGLAGQTEQYF
TGTGCCAGCTCTGGACTAGCTGGGCAAACCGAGCAGTACTTC
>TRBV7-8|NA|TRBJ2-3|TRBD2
CASTAGSGDTDTQYF
TGTGCCAGCACCGCGGGTAGCGGGGACACAGATACGCAGTATTTT
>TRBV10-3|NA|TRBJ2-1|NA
CAISYGQTNNEQFF
TGTGCCATCAGTTACGGCCAGACTAACAATGAGCAGTTCTTC
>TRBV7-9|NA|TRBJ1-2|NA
CASSLDSTYGYTF
TGTGCCAGCAGCTTAGACAGTACTTATGGCTACACCTTC
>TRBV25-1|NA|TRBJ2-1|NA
CASSGGRGYYNEQFF
TGTGCCAGCAGTGGAGGGCGGGGCTACTACAATGAGCAGTTCTTC
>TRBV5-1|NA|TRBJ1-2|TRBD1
CASSSGQGDGYTF
TGCGCCAGCAGCTCGGGACAGGGAGATGGCTACACCTTC
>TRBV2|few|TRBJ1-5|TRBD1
CASSGLTGTGKVGNQPQHF
TGTGCCAGCAGTGGGCTAACCGGGACAGGTAAGGTTGGCAATCAGCCCCAGCATTTT
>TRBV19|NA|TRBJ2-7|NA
CASSMKSQGLGEQYF
TGTGCCAGTAGTATGAAGTCTCAGGGGCTGGGTGAGCAGTACTTC
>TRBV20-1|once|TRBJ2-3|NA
CSARAVFAQYF
TGCAGTGCTAGAGCGGTCTTTGCGCAGTATTTT
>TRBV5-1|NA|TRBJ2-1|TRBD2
CASSSGGTSSYNEQFF
TGCGCCAGCAGCTCCGGGGGGACGAGCTCCTACAATGAGCAGTTCTTC
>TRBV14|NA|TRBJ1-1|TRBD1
CASRATGDLEAFF
TGTGCCAGCAGGGCGACAGGGGATCTTGAAGCTTTCTTT
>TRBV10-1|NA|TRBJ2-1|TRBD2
CASSEVVTSATNEQFF
TGCGCCAGCAGTGAAGTGGTGACTAGCGCTACGAATGAGCAGTTCTTC
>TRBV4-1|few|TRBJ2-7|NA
CASSLTGIEQYF
TGCGCCAGCAGCCTCACAGGGATCGAGCAGTACTTC
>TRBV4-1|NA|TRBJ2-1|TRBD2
CASSQGILAGSGEQFF
TGCGCCAGCAGCCAAGGGATCCTAGCGGGGTCTGGTGAGCAGTTCTTC
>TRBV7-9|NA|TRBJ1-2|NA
CASSSTHRPNYGYTF
TGTGCCAGCAGCTCAACCCACAGGCCCAACTATGGCTACACCTTC
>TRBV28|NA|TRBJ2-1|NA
CATGWVEQFF
TGTGCCACGGGTTGGGTTGAGCAGTTCTTC
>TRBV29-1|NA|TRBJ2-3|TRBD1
CSVEPTGGVTDTQYF
TGCAGCGTTGAGCCCACAGGGGGCGTAACAGATACGCAGTATTTT
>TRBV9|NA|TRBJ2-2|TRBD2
CASSVRGRGGELFF
TGTGCCAGCAGCGTACGCGGGAGAGGCGGGGAGCTGTTTTTT
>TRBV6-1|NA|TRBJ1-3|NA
CASSEAVTITGNTIYF
TGTGCCAGCAGTGAAGCGGTCACTATAACTGGAAACACCATATATTTT
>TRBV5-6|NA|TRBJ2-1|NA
CASSLDTIDEQFF
TGTGCCAGCAGCTTGGACACAATCGATGAGCAGTTCTTC
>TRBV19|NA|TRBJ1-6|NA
CATQIFGGNSPLHF
TGTGCCACCCAAATCTTCGGGGGGAATTCACCCCTCCACTTT
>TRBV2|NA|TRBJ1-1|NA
CASSVQVNTEAFF
TGTGCCAGCAGTGTTCAGGTGAACACTGAAGCTTTCTTT
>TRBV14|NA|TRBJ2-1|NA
CASSQVGGFSYNEQFF
TGTGCCAGCAGCCAAGTTGGGGGGTTTTCCTACAATGAGCAGTTCTTC
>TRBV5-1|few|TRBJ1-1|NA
CASSYGRGNTEAFF
TGCGCCAGCAGCTACGGTCGGGGGAACACTGAAGCTTTCTTT
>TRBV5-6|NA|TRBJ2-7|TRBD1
CASSLDRGIYEQYF
TGTGCCAGCAGCTTGGACAGGGGGATATACGAGCAGTACTTC
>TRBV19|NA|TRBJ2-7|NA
CASSIVAGISGEQYF
TGTGCCAGTAGTATAGTTGCAGGCATCTCTGGCGAGCAGTACTTC
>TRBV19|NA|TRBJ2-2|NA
CASSSGGETGELFF
TGTGCCAGTTCCTCCGGGGGTGAGACCGGGGAGCTGTTTTTT
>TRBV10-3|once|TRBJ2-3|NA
CAIRTGTPPHADTQYF
TGTGCCATCAGAACCGGGACTCCTCCGCATGCGGATACGCAGTATTTT
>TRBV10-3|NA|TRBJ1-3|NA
CGGQTSGNTIYF
TGTGGGGGGCAGACCTCTGGAAACACCATATATTTT
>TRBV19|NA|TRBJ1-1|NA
CASRDPGTEAFF
TGTGCCAGTAGAGATCCCGGGACAGAAGCTTTCTTT
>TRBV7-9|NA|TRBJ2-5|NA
CASSFDSAPGAGQETQYF
TGTGCCAGCAGCTTTGATTCGGCCCCAGGCGCAGGCCAAGAGACCCAGTACTTC
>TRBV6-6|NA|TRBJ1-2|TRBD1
CASSYSGTGSGGYTF
TGTGCCAGCAGTTACTCTGGGACAGGGTCGGGTGGCTACACCTTC
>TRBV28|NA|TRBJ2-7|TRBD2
CASSTLAGGLYEQYF
TGTGCCAGCAGTACCTTAGCGGGAGGGCTTTACGAGCAGTACTTC
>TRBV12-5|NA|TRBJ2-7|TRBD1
CASGLAGTGSSYEQYF
TGTGCTAGTGGTTTGGCCGGGACAGGGAGCTCCTACGAGCAGTACTTC
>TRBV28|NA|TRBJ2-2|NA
CASSLWAAGRNTGELFF
TGTGCCAGCAGTTTATGGGCTGCGGGGCGGAACACCGGGGAGCTGTTTTTT
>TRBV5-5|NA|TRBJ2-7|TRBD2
CASSLVAGEVYEQYF
TGTGCCAGCAGCTTGGTAGCGGGAGAGGTGTACGAGCAGTACTTC
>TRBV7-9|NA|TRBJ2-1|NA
CASSLGVASDNEQFF
TGTGCCAGCAGCTTAGGTGTCGCTAGCGACAATGAGCAGTTCTTC
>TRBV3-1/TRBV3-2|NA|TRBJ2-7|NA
CASSQDLRRAAYEQYF
TGTGCCAGCAGCCAAGATCTAAGGCGGGCGGCCTACGAGCAGTACTTC
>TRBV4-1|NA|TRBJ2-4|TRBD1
CASSPGQGRNIQYF
TGCGCCAGCAGCCCGGGACAGGGTCGCAACATTCAGTACTTC
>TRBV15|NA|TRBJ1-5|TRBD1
CATSRLRTGGGGPQHF
TGTGCCACCAGCAGATTAAGGACAGGGGGGGGAGGGCCCCAGCATTTT
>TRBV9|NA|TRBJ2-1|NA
CASSVDPRTYNEQFF
TGTGCCAGCAGCGTAGACCCTAGGACCTACAATGAGCAGTTCTTC
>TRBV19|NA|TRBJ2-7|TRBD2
CASSIDLTSGSYEQYF
TGTGCCAGTAGTATAGATCTCACTAGCGGGAGTTACGAGCAGTACTTC
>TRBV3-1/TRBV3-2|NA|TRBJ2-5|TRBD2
CASSQPSGGWKTQYF
TGTGCCAGCAGCCAACCTAGCGGGGGGTGGAAGACCCAGTACTTC